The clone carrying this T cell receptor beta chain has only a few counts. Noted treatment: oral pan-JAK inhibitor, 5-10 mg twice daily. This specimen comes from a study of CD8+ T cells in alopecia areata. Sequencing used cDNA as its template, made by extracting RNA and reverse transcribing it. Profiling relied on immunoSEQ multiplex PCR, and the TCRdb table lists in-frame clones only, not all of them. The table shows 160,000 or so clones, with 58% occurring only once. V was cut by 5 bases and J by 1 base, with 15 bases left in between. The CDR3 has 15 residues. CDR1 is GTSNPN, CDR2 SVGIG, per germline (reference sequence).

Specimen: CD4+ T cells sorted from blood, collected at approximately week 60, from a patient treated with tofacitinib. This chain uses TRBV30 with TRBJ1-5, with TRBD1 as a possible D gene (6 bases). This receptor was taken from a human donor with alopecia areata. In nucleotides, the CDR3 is TGTGCCTGGGGTTTTGGGGGCAGGAGCAATCAGCCCCAGCATTTT. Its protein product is CAWGFGGRSNQPQHF.